Presented here are 23 T cell receptor beta chains from one specimen sequenced in a study of regulatory T cells in long-lasting Graves disease. The sample's time point: newly diagnosed GD, antithyroid drugs for less than 3 months. Following extraction of RNA from PBMCs, that RNA was used to make the TCR library. For TCR beta, libraries came from iRepertoire HTBI primers and Arm-PCR of CDR3 regions. One entry per CDR3 protein results from TCRdb running MiXCR on the multiplex PCR reads. The data hold about 610,000 distinct CDR3 sequences, with more than 15% observed a single time. These sequences were also reported in another study, on T cells in Graves' hyperthyroidism and ophthalmopathy.

This specimen was peripheral blood mononuclear cells (PBMCs), taken at new diagnosis, from a patient treated with antithyroid drugs. These receptor sequences come from a man aged 18 to 35 with Graves disease.

This clonotype appeared many times. The chain has TRBV5-1 and TRBJ1-2, with 12 bases fitting TRBD1. After removal of 5 bases from V and 6 bases from J, the junction contained 8 bases not matched to a gene. CDR1 is SGHRS and CDR2 is YFSETQ in the germline V gene. CDR3 length: 15 amino acids. CDR3 in DNA: TGCGCCAGCAGATGGGACAGGGGGCTTGAGGATGGCTACACCTTC. It encodes CASRWDRGLEDGYTF.

In regard to this clonotype: A read error may produce the germline difference seen at one junction end. The chain has TRBV18 and TRBJ1-3, with TRBD1 as a possible D gene (6 bases). The germline CDR1 and CDR2 sequences are KGHSH and LQKENI. The CDR3 covers 15 residues. The CDR3 DNA follows: TGTGCCAGCTCACCAGTCAGGGGCTCTGGAAGCACCATATATTTT. This sequence encodes CASSPVRGSGSTIYF.

This clonotype has a single count. The chain carries TRBV28 and TRBJ2-3; D gene uncertain. With 8 bases removed from V and 2 bases from J, the gap between germline ends came to 11 bases. In germline, CDR1 is MDHEN, CDR2 SYDVKM. The CDR3 contains 13 residues. The CDR3 nucleotides read TGTGCCAGCGATGGAATCAACACAGATACGCAGTATTTT. This translates into CASDGINTDTQYF. Combining the CDR3 with reference TRBV28 and TRBJ2-3 gives the whole variable domain DVKVTQSSRYLVKRTGEKVFLECVQDMDHENMFWYRQDPGLGLRLIYFSYDVKMKEKGDIPEGYSVSREKKERFSLILESASTNQTSMYLCASDGINTDTQYFGPGTRLTVL.

Many counts were recorded for this clonotype. The V gene is TRBV24-1, the J gene TRBJ2-1; D unresolved. Trimming stripped 6 bases from V and 0 bases from J, with 8 bases between. The CDR3 spans 14 residues. Germline CDR1 is KGHDR and CDR2 is SFDVKD. CDR3 bases: TGTGCCACCAGTTGGGTAAGCTCCTACAATGAGCAGTTCTTC. Protein: CATSWVSSYNEQFF.

This clonotype occurred many times. The chain couples TRBV11-2 to TRBJ1-5; no clear D gene. V lost 3 bases to trimming and J lost 3 bases, with 6 bases between them. The CDR3 extends over 13 amino acids. Germline V gene sequence: CDR1 SGHAT, CDR2 FQNNGV. The CDR3 region is CASSLGINQPQHF. The DNA of the CDR3 is TGTGCCAGCAGCTTGGGGATCAATCAGCCCCAGCATTTT.

This clonotype was counted at least ten times. This chain connects TRBV7-9 to TRBJ2-3, with D tentatively TRBD1 (5 bases). Germline V gives CDR1 SEHNR, CDR2 FQNEAQ (reference sequence). Trimming removed 4 bases from V and 2 bases from J, with 19 bases in between. The CDR3 is 17 amino acids. The CDR3 coding sequence is TGTGCCAGCAGCTGGGCCCTGGGGCGAACTAACACAGATACGCAGTATTTT. The encoded protein is CASSWALGRTNTDTQYF.

This clonotype has a count of ten or more. This chain uses TRBV27 with TRBJ1-2; no firm D call. This CDR3 spans 13 amino acids. The germline V and J ends were trimmed by 3 bases and 7 bases, with 12 bases remaining between them. CDR1 and CDR2 from the germline V gene are MNHEY and SMNVEV (reference sequence). The CDR3 loop reads CASSFREGRGYTF. Here the CDR3 DNA reads TGTGCCAGCAGTTTTCGGGAGGGCCGTGGCTACACCTTC.

A few counts support this clonotype. The chain has TRBV5-1 and TRBJ1-5, with D perhaps TRBD1 (6 bases). The CDR3 contains 17 residues. Germline assignment: CDR1 SGHRS and CDR2 YFSETQ. Trimming took 0 bases from V and 2 from J, leaving 15 bases between them. CDR3 loop: CASSLGVGGKGNQPQHF. CDR3 coding DNA: TGCGCCAGCAGCTTGGGCGTGGGGGGCAAGGGCAATCAGCCCCAGCATTTT.

This clonotype was observed many times. The chain is built from TRBV12-3 or TRBV12-4 and TRBJ2-5; D is perhaps TRBD2 (6 bases). With 6 bases removed from V and 1 base from J, the gap between germline ends came to 12 bases. The CDR3 totals 14 residues. The CDR3 protein is CASSQMGLQETQYF. CDR3 nucleotide sequence: TGTGCCAGCAGCCAAATGGGACTCCAAGAGACCCAGTACTTC.

This clonotype has more than one count but fewer than ten. Written as DNA, the CDR3 is TGTGCCAGCAGCTTGGGGGCACAGGGGGAAGGGGACACTGAAGCTTTCTTT. Its protein is CASSLGAQGEGDTEAFF. This rearrangement joins TRBV5-6 to TRBJ1-1; 8 bases are a match to TRBD1. This CDR3 has 17 residues. V dropped 0 bases and J dropped 3; count of bases not matched to a gene: 10. Germline CDR1 reads SGHDT; CDR2 reads YYEEEE. Looking up the rest from reference TRBV5-6 and TRBJ1-1 gives the full variable domain: DAGVTQSPTHLIKTRGQQVTLRCSPKSGHDTVSWYQQALGQGPQFIFQYYEEEERQRGNFPDRFSGHQFPNYSSELNVNALLLGDSALYLCASSLGAQGEGDTEAFFGQGTRLTVV.

This clonotype showed up just a few times. This chain connects TRBV9 to TRBJ2-1, with TRBD2 matching 8 bases. Germline values: CDR1 SGDLS, CDR2 YYNGEE. This CDR3 spans 16 amino acids. The V and J ends lost 3 bases and 6 bases, in that order; junction bases with no gene match: 11. CDR3 amino acids: CASSGTAGVPPNEQFF. The CDR3 DNA reads as TGTGCCAGCAGCGGTACAGCGGGAGTCCCTCCCAATGAGCAGTTCTTC.

This sequence joins TRBV13 and TRBJ2-3; the D gene could be TRBD1 or TRBD2 (5 bases each). V lost 7 bases and J 2 bases, leaving 16 bases between the germline ends. Germline CDR1 is PRHDT and CDR2 is FYEKMQ (reference sequence). The CDR3 spans 15 residues. The CDR3 protein is CASKAGTQHTDTQYF. CDR3 DNA: TGTGCCAGCAAGGCCGGGACCCAACACACAGATACGCAGTATTTT.

This clonotype was recorded at least ten times. The chain recombines TRBV20-1 with TRBJ2-2, with 9 bases identical to TRBD1. The CDR3 consists of 14 residues. V was clipped by 6 bases and J by 4 bases; unmatched bases: 6. Germline values: CDR1 DFQATT, CDR2 SNEGSKA (reference sequence). The CDR3 DNA reads as TGCAGTGCCACTAACAGGGGGCGCACCGGGGAGCTGTTTTTT. This translates into CSATNRGRTGELFF.

The chain combines TRBV6-6 with TRBJ1-1, with D hard to call. Per germline, CDR1 MNHNY and CDR2 SVGAGI (reference sequence). V dropped 0 bases and J dropped 8 bases, with 10 bases sitting between them. This CDR3 spans 13 amino acids. The CDR3 spells CASSYSQTLEAFF. The CDR3 nucleotides read TGTGCCAGCAGTTACTCGCAGACCCTCGAAGCTTTCTTT.

This clonotype was counted only a few times. The chain couples TRBV7-3 to TRBJ2-2, with TRBD2 matching over 7 bases. The CDR3 consists of 15 residues. The J segment lost 0 bases and the V segment lost 8 bases, leaving 6 bases of the junction unmatched. CDR1 SGHTA and CDR2 FQGTGA come from the germline V gene. The CDR3 nucleotides read TGTGCCAGCTCTGAACTAGCGTCGAACACCGGGGAGCTGTTTTTT. Residues: CASSELASNTGELFF.

The V call is TRBV18, the J call TRBJ1-3, with a possible D match to TRBD1 (5 bases). Germline assignment: CDR1 KGHSH and CDR2 LQKENI. Trimming left V 5 bases short and J 0 bases short, with 11 bases between. This CDR3 contains 15 residues. CDR3 loop: CASSTGHRSGNTIYF. The CDR3 coding sequence is TGTGCCAGCTCAACCGGACACCGCTCTGGAAACACCATATATTTT.

This clonotype was seen only a few times. The V gene is TRBV6-1, the J gene TRBJ2-1, with D possibly matching TRBD2 (5 bases). The CDR3 is 16 amino acids. Germline V gene lookup returns CDR1 MNHNS and CDR2 SASEGT. V was clipped by 7 bases and J by 6 bases, with 22 bases between them. CDR3 residues: CASTPLFGGYSNEQFF. CDR3 DNA sequence: TGTGCCAGCACACCCTTGTTTGGCGGGTACTCCAATGAGCAGTTCTTC.

On this clonotype itself: A read error may account for a junction end that differs from germline. This chain links TRBV30 with TRBJ1-2; D might be TRBD1 (6 bases). Germline CDR1 reads GTSNPN; CDR2 reads SVGIG (reference sequence). The CDR3 sequence is 13 residues long. CDR3 sequence reads: CAWVRGFNNGYTF. CDR3 in DNA: TGTGCCTGGGTCAGGGGATTTAACAATGGCTACACCTTC.

The chain combines TRBV28 with TRBJ2-7; D gene ambiguous. Trimming removed 4 bases from V and 0 bases from J, with 10 bases in between. The CDR3 is made up of 14 amino acids. Per germline, CDR1 MDHEN and CDR2 SYDVKM. In DNA form, the CDR3 reads TGTGCCAGCAGTTATAATCCGTACTCCTACGAGCAGTACTTC. Translation gives CASSYNPYSYEQYF.

Comment on this clonotype: The conserved final phenylalanine or tryptophan is absent from the CDR3, which likely points to a read error. The chain recombines TRBV9 with TRBJ2-1, with 16 bases that match TRBD2. From germline, CDR1 is SGDLS and CDR2 YYNGEE. The junction had 5 bases not matched to a gene; V was cut back by 0 bases and J by 5 bases. This CDR3 comprises 18 residues. Here the CDR3 reads CASSVGGTSGRVNNEQFL. Here the CDR3 DNA reads TGTGCCAGCAGCGTAGGCGGGACTAGCGGGAGGGTAAACAATGAGCAGTTCCTC.

This clonotype was picked up many times. The V gene is TRBV12-3 or TRBV12-4, the J gene TRBJ2-7; 11 nucleotides line up with TRBD2. The CDR3 consists of 18 residues. The V gene end was trimmed by 5 bases and the J gene end by 2 bases; junction bases not matched to a gene: 14. CDR3 amino acids: CASSPLTYRSGRAYEQYF. CDR3 in DNA: TGTGCCAGCAGTCCCCTGACGTACCGTAGCGGGAGGGCCTACGAGCAGTACTTC.

This chain uses TRBV10-3 with TRBJ1-2; no clear D gene. The germline V gene has CDR1 ENHRY and CDR2 SYGVKD. Trimming stripped 2 bases from V and 3 bases from J, with 10 bases between. The CDR3 runs 14 residues. CDR3: CAISEGLGDYGYTF. The DNA of the CDR3 is TGTGCCATCAGTGAGGGACTAGGAGACTATGGCTACACCTTC.

The rearrangement joins TRBV7-8 to TRBJ2-1, with D perhaps being TRBD1 or TRBD2 (5 bases each). This CDR3 has 14 residues. Germline V gene sequence: CDR1 SGHVS, CDR2 FQNEAQ. Trimming stripped 1 base from V and 5 bases from J, with 9 bases between. The CDR3 spells CASSLGDANNEQFF. CDR3 nucleotide sequence: TGTGCCAGCAGCTTAGGGGACGCTAACAATGAGCAGTTCTTC.